The clone carrying this T cell receptor beta chain showed up just once. This CDR3 spans 14 amino acids. Germline V CDR1 and CDR2: LNHDA, SQIVND (reference sequence). V was trimmed by 5 bases and J by 1 base, leaving 11 bases between them. This entry is derived from a study of T cell changes during pregnancy in multiple sclerosis. Generated by immunoSEQ multiplex PCR, the TCRdb table keeps only in-frame clones and is missing some. The sample contains under 45,000 clones, approximately 91% of which appear only once. This specimen was peripheral blood, taken in the second trimester of pregnancy. The receptor was isolated from a female donor in good health, enrolled as a control in a pregnancy study. The chain links TRBV19 to TRBJ2-5, with D possibly being TRBD2 (6 bases). CDR3 sequence (DNA): TGTGCCAGTAGTCAAACGACTAGCCAAGAGACCCAGTACTTC. Translated: CASSQTTSQETQYF.